This entry describes one T cell receptor beta chain. What it recognizes is unknown. The data were taken from a study of T cell responses to AZD1222 COVID-19 vaccine. Study-level results: Among the donors, most were white British and more were female, and clonal diversity was possibly underestimated.

Assay: immunoSEQ multiplex PCR; the TCRdb copy retains only in-frame clones and omits some. Of some 170,000 clones in the sample, 85% to 90% are singletons; the top ten hold 1.6%. The CDR3 spans 15 residues. The germline V gene encodes CDR1 GTSNPN and CDR2 SVGIG (reference sequence). Trimming removed 3 bases from V and 3 bases from J, with 15 bases in between. The sequencing here drew on peripheral blood, taken on day 0 of AZD1222 vaccination. The chain carries TRBV30 and TRBJ1-5; D may be TRBD1 (6 bases). This receptor was obtained from an adult in good health. The CDR3 loop reads CAWSPAGTPNQPQHF. The CDR3 nucleotides are TGTGCCTGGAGCCCCGCCGGGACACCCAATCAGCCCCAGCATTTT.